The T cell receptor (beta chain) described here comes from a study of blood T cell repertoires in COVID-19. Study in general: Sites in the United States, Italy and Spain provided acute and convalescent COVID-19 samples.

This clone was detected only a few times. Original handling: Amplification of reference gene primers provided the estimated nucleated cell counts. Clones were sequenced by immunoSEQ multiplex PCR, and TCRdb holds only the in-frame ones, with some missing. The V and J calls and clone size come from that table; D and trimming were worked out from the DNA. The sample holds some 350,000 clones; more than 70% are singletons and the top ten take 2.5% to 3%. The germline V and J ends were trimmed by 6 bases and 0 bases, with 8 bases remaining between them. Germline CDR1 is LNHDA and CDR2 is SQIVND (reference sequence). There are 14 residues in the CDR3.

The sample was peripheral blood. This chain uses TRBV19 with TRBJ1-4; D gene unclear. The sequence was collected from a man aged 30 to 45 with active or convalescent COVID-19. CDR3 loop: CASSPQATNEKLFF. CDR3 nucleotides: TGTGCCAGTAGCCCACAAGCAACTAATGAAAAACTGTTTTTT.